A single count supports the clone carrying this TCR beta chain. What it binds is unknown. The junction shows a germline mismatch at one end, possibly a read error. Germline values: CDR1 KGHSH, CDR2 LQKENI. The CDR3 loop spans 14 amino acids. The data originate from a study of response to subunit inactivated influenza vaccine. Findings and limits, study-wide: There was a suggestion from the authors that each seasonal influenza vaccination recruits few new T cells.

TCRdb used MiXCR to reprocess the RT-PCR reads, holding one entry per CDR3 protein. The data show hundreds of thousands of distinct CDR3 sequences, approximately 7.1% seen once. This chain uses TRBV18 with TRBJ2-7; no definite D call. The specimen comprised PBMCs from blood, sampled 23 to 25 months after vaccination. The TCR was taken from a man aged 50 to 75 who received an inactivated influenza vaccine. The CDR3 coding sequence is TGTGCCAGCTCACCGGCCATCCACCCGAACGAGCAGTGCTTC. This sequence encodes CASSPAIHPNEQCF.